These T cell receptor beta chains were read from a single sample in a study of blood T cell repertoires in COVID-19. Measured with immunoSEQ multiplex PCR; TCRdb has only the in-frame clones, and not every one. The profile shows some 78,000 clones, approximately 90% of them singletons. What was sequenced was peripheral blood. These receptors came from a woman older than 75 with active or convalescent COVID-19. CDR3s include the opening cysteine and the closing phenylalanine or tryptophan. The order of the fields is J gene, clone size, V gene, D gene, CDR3 DNA, CDR3 protein. D genes are given only for firm matches. The size field is filled for only some rows; it gives once, few, many or a size class.

>TRBJ1-1|-|TRBV5-1|-
TGCGCCAGCAGCTTCATTACGGGGGGGAACACTGAAGCTTTCTTT
CASSFITGGNTEAFF
>TRBJ2-5|-|TRBV7-2|-
TGTGCCAGCAGCTTATCCCCGGGGGTGGAGACCCAGTACTTC
CASSLSPGVETQYF
>TRBJ2-3|-|TRBV9|TRBD1
TGTGCCAGCAGCGTAGTGGACAGGGGCACAGATACGCAGTATTTT
CASSVVDRGTDTQYF
>TRBJ2-2|-|TRBV19|-
TGTGCCAGTAGTATAACGGCAGGGGGGCAGCTGTTTTTT
CASSITAGGQLFF
>TRBJ2-3|-|TRBV10-3|-
TGTGCCATCAGTGAGGGGGGGTTCACAGATACGCAGTATTTT
CAISEGGFTDTQYF
>TRBJ2-5|-|TRBV19|-
TGTGCCAGTAGTATGGGAGTACGGTCAGAGACCCAGTACTTC
CASSMGVRSETQYF
>TRBJ1-1|-|TRBV11-2|TRBD1
TGTGCCAGCAGCTTCATGGACAGGGGAGAAGCTTTCTTT
CASSFMDRGEAFF
>TRBJ1-5|-|TRBV7-8|-
TGTGCCAGCAGCTTACCCCGGTGGCAGGGAAGGGGAAGCAATCAGCCCCAGCATTTT
CASSLPRWQGRGSNQPQHF
>TRBJ2-7|-|TRBV24-1|TRBD1
TGTGCCACCGCACAGGGGGCCAACGAGCAGTACTTC
CATAQGANEQYF
>TRBJ1-1|-|TRBV7-9|TRBD1
TGTGCCAGCAGCGTAGGGGACAGCAGGACTGAAGCTTTCTTT
CASSVGDSRTEAFF
>TRBJ2-7|-|TRBV6-2/TRBV6-3|-
TGTGCCAGCAGTTACTCGAGGCAGGGCCGCTACGAGCAGTACTTC
CASSYSRQGRYEQYF
>TRBJ1-2|-|TRBV7-3|-
TGTGCCAGCAGCTTAACGGGGGGGATGCAGAGCTACACCTTC
CASSLTGGMQSYTF
>TRBJ1-4|-|TRBV4-1|TRBD1
TGCGCCAGCAGCCAGGGACAGGGGAGTGAAAAACTGTTTTTT
CASSQGQGSEKLFF
>TRBJ2-7|-|TRBV28|TRBD2
TGTGCCAGCAGGGGGACTAGCGGTCCCTACGAGCAGTACTTC
CASRGTSGPYEQYF
>TRBJ2-1|-|TRBV18|-
TGTGCCAGCTCACCCGTCGCGGCTAACTACAATGAGCAGTTCTTC
CASSPVAANYNEQFF
>TRBJ1-1|-|TRBV19|-
TGTGCCACGCGACAGAGGAACACTGAAGCTTTCTTT
CATRQRNTEAFF
>TRBJ2-2|-|TRBV5-8|-
TGTGCCAGCAGCAAGTTCAGGGATACGGGCGACACCGGGGAGCTGTTTTTT
CASSKFRDTGDTGELFF
>TRBJ2-3|-|TRBV3-1/TRBV3-2|TRBD2
TGTGCCAGCAGCCGCATGACGGGGGGGTACACAGATACGCAGTATTTT
CASSRMTGGYTDTQYF
>TRBJ1-5|once|TRBV7-2|TRBD1
TGTGCCAGCAGCTTTCAGACAGGGCCCAATCAGCCCCAGCATTTT
CASSFQTGPNQPQHF
>TRBJ1-1|once|TRBV7-9|-
TGTGCCAGCAGCTCCATCAGGGGTACTGAAGCTTTCTTT
CASSSIRGTEAFF